These 7 T cell receptor beta chains were sequenced from one sample in a study of control samples from healthy donors and cancer patients. The protocol was immunoSEQ multiplex PCR, while the TCRdb copy is restricted to in-frame clones and leaves out a portion. The sample includes about 250,000 clones, about four fifths of them seen just once. Sequenced input: PBMCs. All receptors come from a woman aged 55 to 70 with lung cancer.

This rearrangement joins TRBV18 to TRBJ1-1; D perhaps matches TRBD1 (6 bases). Trimming removed 5 bases from V and 3 bases from J, with 10 bases in between. The germline CDR1 and CDR2 sequences are KGHSH and LQKENI. The CDR3 sequence is 13 residues long. DNA for the CDR3: TGTGCCAGCTCATCATACAGGGACACTGAAGCTTTCTTT. Amino acid sequence: CASSSYRDTEAFF. Combining the CDR3 with reference TRBV18 and TRBJ1-1 gives the whole variable domain NAGVMQNPRHLVRRRGQEARLRCSPMKGHSHVYWYRQLPEEGLKFMVYLQKENIIDESGMPKERFSAEFPKEGPSILRIQQVVRGDSAAYFCASSSYRDTEAFFGQGTRLTVV.

V gene TRBV12-3 or TRBV12-4 combines with J gene TRBJ1-4; the D is unclear. The CDR3 covers 13 residues. V gave up 4 bases and J gave up 5 bases, with 8 bases separating them. The CDR3 reads CASSWGRNEKLFF. CDR3 DNA: TGTGCCAGCAGTTGGGGTCGGAATGAAAAACTGTTTTTT.

The rearrangement uses TRBV27 and TRBJ1-4, with D maybe TRBD1 (6 bases). Trimming pared 5 bases from V and 1 base from J, leaving 14 bases between. This CDR3 comprises 16 residues. Germline values: CDR1 MNHEY, CDR2 SMNVEV (reference sequence). The CDR3 coding sequence is TGTGCCAGCAGTCCCCAATACAGGGTAACTAATGAAAAACTGTTTTTT. Encoded protein: CASSPQYRVTNEKLFF.

The rearrangement joins TRBV6-5 to TRBJ2-1; D is ambiguous. The V gene's germline CDR1 is MNHEY and CDR2 SVGAGI. Trimming took 8 bases from V and 0 from J, leaving 8 bases between them. The CDR3 covers 13 residues. The CDR3 bases are TGTGCCAGCTGGGCTAACTCCTACAATGAGCAGTTCTTC. Amino acids: CASWANSYNEQFF.

The chain links TRBV15 to TRBJ1-2; D call uncertain. The CDR3 length is 14 residues. Trimming left V 0 bases short and J 4 bases short, with 9 bases between. Germline-derived CDR1 and CDR2 are LNHNV and YYDKDF (reference sequence). Here the CDR3 DNA reads TGTGCCACCAGCAGAGATTCAGCCCTCTATGGCTACACCTTC. Its protein product is CATSRDSALYGYTF. The full variable domain, rest sourced from reference TRBV15 and TRBJ1-2, is DAMVIQNPRYQVTQFGKPVTLSCSQTLNHNVMYWYQQKSSQAPKLLFHYYDKDFNNEADTPDNFQSRRPNTSFCFLDIRSPGLGDTAMYLCATSRDSALYGYTFGSGTRLTVV.

This clone has more than one count but fewer than ten. CDR3 nucleotides: TGTGCCAGCAGCTTAACACAGGGCGCTGAAGCTTTCTTT. Protein: CASSLTQGAEAFF. The chain employs TRBV7-9 and TRBJ1-1, with a weak D call TRBD1 (6 bases). The CDR3 covers 13 residues. Between the trimmed V and J ends, which lost 2 bases and 6 bases, there was a span of 10 bases. Per germline, CDR1 SEHNR and CDR2 FQNEAQ (reference sequence).

The CDR3 region is CASSLVHGGARTDTQYF. CDR3 nucleotide sequence: TGTGCCAGCAGCTTAGTTCATGGCGGGGCGCGCACAGATACGCAGTATTTT. This chain joins TRBV7-8 and TRBJ2-3, with D perhaps matching TRBD2 (6 bases). The CDR3 extends over 17 amino acids. With 1 base removed from V and 1 base from J, the gap between germline ends came to 15 bases. Germline V lookup: CDR1 SGHVS, CDR2 FQNEAQ.